This T cell receptor beta chain was profiled in a study of Graves' ophthalmopathy and Graves' hyperthyroidism. Researchers took RNA transcripts and amplified TCR beta CDR3 regions from them. RT-PCR was first run with HTBI primers, then multiplex PCR in a second round. MiXCR, applied by TCRdb to the multiplex PCR reads, yields one record per CDR3 protein. The sample holds 200,000 to 300,000 distinct CDR3 sequences, around 50% seen once. Germline values: CDR1 SGHVS, CDR2 FQNEAQ. With 5 bases clipped from V and 3 bases from J, the junction kept 3 bases outside the gene matches. CDR3 length: 14 residues. Ophthalmopathy cases showed moderate-to-severe activity, scoring CAS ≥3 and NOSPECS ≥4, with duration under 3 months.

Sequenced input: peripheral blood. This receptor was obtained from an adult man with Graves' ophthalmopathy. V is TRBV7-8 and J is TRBJ2-5, with 10 bases matching TRBD2. CDR3 sequence: CASSAGLAEETQYF. Written as DNA, the CDR3 is TGTGCCAGCAGCGCCGGACTAGCGGAAGAGACCCAGTACTTC. The full variable domain, in which reference TRBV7-8 and TRBJ2-5 provide the parts outside the CDR3, is GAGVSQSPRYKVAKRGQDVALRCDPISGHVSLFWYQQALGQGPEFLTYFQNEAQLDKSGLPSDRFFAERPEGSVSTLKIQRTQQEDSAVYLCASSAGLAEETQYFGPGTRLLVL.